Listed below are T cell receptor beta chains from one sample, sequenced in a study of T cells in tuberculosis. Data came from immunoSEQ multiplex PCR; TCRdb stores just in-frame clones and leaves some out. The sample holds approximately 29,000 clones, nearly 90% seen once. Material: PBMCs. These receptors were obtained from a donor between 10 and 29 years old with latent tuberculosis or without tuberculosis infection. Each CDR3 is given with its conserved first and last residue.

V gene: TRBV28
CDR3 protein: CASSARENEKLFF

V gene: TRBV9
CDR3 protein: CASSSSSRGGAAPTDTQYF

V gene: TRBV4-2
CDR3 protein: CASSQVRGLATGELFF

V gene: TRBV19
CDR3 protein: CASSIDNTFEGYTF

V gene: TRBV14
CDR3 protein: CASSPPGVLTSEAFF

V gene: TRBV19
CDR3 protein: CASCLQDNSPLHF

V gene: TRBV4-2
CDR3 protein: CASSQDGGSGAVETQYF

V gene: TRBV10-3
CDR3 protein: CAISGPGIDTQYF

V gene: TRBV28
CDR3 protein: CASTYSFGGNGYTF

V gene: TRBV11-2
CDR3 protein: CASSAGGNGYTF

V gene: TRBV5-4
CDR3 protein: CASSNSGTLPLEAFF

V gene: TRBV14
CDR3 protein: CASSPPGTRIYTF

V gene: TRBV27
CDR3 protein: CASSLRGSTNEKLFF

V gene: TRBV2
CDR3 protein: CASSERRGSGANVLTF

V gene: TRBV5-1
CDR3 protein: CASSPGTGNTGELFF

V gene: TRBV2
CDR3 protein: CASVNFERTDTQYF

V gene: TRBV2
CDR3 protein: CASLAGGRTDTQYF

V gene: TRBV2
CDR3 protein: CARGTSGGNTGELFF

V gene: TRBV6-5
CDR3 protein: CASSASTGYNEQFF

V gene: TRBV4-3
CDR3 protein: CASSQEEGPHNYGYTF

V gene: TRBV27
CDR3 protein: CASRGDGNEKLFF

V gene: TRBV11-2
CDR3 protein: CASSLDHRVEETQYF

V gene: TRBV7-9
CDR3 protein: CASLGLAGGSSYNEQFF

V gene: TRBV5-1
CDR3 protein: CASSHGDSSGANVLTF

V gene: TRBV2
CDR3 protein: CASSAQGPANEKLFF

V gene: TRBV7-2
CDR3 protein: CASSIGTSGGAGETQYF

V gene: TRBV6-5
CDR3 protein: CASSTPGPPEAFF

V gene: TRBV6-5
CDR3 protein: CASRGTEQFF

V gene: TRBV5-1
CDR3 protein: CASSLEPAGESSYEQYF

V gene: TRBV20-1
CDR3 protein: CSAGQDGYTF

V gene: TRBV5-4
CDR3 protein: CASKDRSKFNSPLHF

V gene: TRBV19
CDR3 protein: CASSIDLDRGSYNEQFF

V gene: TRBV6-1
CDR3 protein: CASSESHRGLYGYTF

V gene: TRBV9
CDR3 protein: CASSWTSGSYEQYF

V gene: TRBV7-9
CDR3 protein: CASSPGLREAETQYF

V gene: TRBV29-1
CDR3 protein: CSALENSNTEAFF

V gene: TRBV10-3
CDR3 protein: CAITPGQGVYEQYF

V gene: TRBV5-4
CDR3 protein: CASSLAGQGRNEQFF

V gene: TRBV19
CDR3 protein: CASTPGGTSDSPLHF

V gene: TRBV7-2
CDR3 protein: CASSRTTGQTQYF

V gene: TRBV1
CDR3 protein: CTSSPPSGGVIAKNIQYF

V gene: TRBV9
CDR3 protein: CASSPQGEDNQPQHF

V gene: TRBV19
CDR3 protein: CASSRAGTGRDGYTF

V gene: TRBV27
CDR3 protein: CASSLPRTGAYNEQFF

V gene: TRBV18
CDR3 protein: CASSPVPTQNTEAFF

V gene: TRBV14
CDR3 protein: CASSRLPGSTGELFF